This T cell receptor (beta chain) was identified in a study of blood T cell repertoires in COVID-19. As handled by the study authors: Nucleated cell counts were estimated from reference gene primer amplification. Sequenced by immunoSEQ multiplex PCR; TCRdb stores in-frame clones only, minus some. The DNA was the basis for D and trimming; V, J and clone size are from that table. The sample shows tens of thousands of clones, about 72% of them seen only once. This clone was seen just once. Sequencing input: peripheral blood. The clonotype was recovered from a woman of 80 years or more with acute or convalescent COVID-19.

This chain's CDR3 is CASSSSNGGQETQYF. The CDR3 DNA reads TGTGCCAGCAGCTCCTCGAACGGGGGCCAAGAGACCCAGTACTTC. The genes are TRBV7-2 and TRBJ2-5; weak D call: TRBD2 (6 bases). The CDR3 sequence is 15 residues long. V was clipped by 4 bases and J by 1 base, with 13 bases between them. Germline V gene data show CDR1 as SGHTA and CDR2 as FQGNSA.